Listed below are T cell receptor beta chains from one sample, sequenced in a study of blood T cell repertoires in COVID-19. Sequenced by immunoSEQ multiplex PCR; TCRdb stores in-frame clones only, minus some. In the table there are over 400,000 clones, approximately 91% of which are singletons. The sequenced material came from PBMCs or T cells enriched from blood (not recorded which). Receptor source: a woman aged 55 to 70 who had recovered from COVID-19. The CDR3 runs from the conserved cysteine through the conserved F or W. D genes are given only for firm matches. Clone size is not always given. Where it is, it says once, few, many or a class for expanded clones.

v_call: TRBV5-4
cdr3_length: 18
clone_size: .
d_call: TRBD1
j_call: TRBJ1-2
cdr3_aa: CASSLVVTGGSPRYGYTF
cdr3_nt: TGTGCCAGCAGCTTGGTTGTTACAGGGGGTAGCCCTCGCTATGGCTACACCTTC

v_call: TRBV9
cdr3_length: 15
clone_size: few
d_call: TRBD1
j_call: TRBJ1-4
cdr3_aa: CASSAERGTAEKLFF
cdr3_nt: TGTGCCAGCAGCGCAGAAAGAGGGACAGCTGAAAAACTGTTTTTT

v_call: TRBV27
cdr3_length: 12
clone_size: .
d_call: TRBD1
j_call: TRBJ1-6
cdr3_aa: CASRQGSSPLHF
cdr3_nt: TGTGCCAGTCGACAGGGGAGTTCACCCCTCCACTTT

v_call: TRBV2
cdr3_length: 15
clone_size: once
d_call: .
j_call: TRBJ1-3
cdr3_aa: CASSAQGFTGNTIYF
cdr3_nt: TGTGCCAGCAGCGCACAGGGTTTTACTGGAAACACCATATATTTT

v_call: TRBV2
cdr3_length: 14
clone_size: once
d_call: .
j_call: TRBJ1-2
cdr3_aa: CASTPAGVTAGYTF
cdr3_nt: TGTGCCAGCACCCCTGCAGGGGTGACGGCTGGCTACACCTTC

v_call: TRBV30
cdr3_length: 18
clone_size: few
d_call: .
j_call: TRBJ2-1
cdr3_aa: CAWSVSLRRGGRRHEQFF
cdr3_nt: TGTGCCTGGAGTGTAAGCCTTCGCCGGGGTGGGCGTAGACATGAGCAGTTCTTC

v_call: TRBV27
cdr3_length: 15
clone_size: .
d_call: TRBD1
j_call: TRBJ1-3
cdr3_aa: CASSPRQGSGNTIYF
cdr3_nt: TGTGCCAGCAGTCCCAGACAGGGCTCTGGAAACACCATATATTTT

v_call: TRBV19
cdr3_length: 16
clone_size: .
d_call: TRBD1
j_call: TRBJ1-2
cdr3_aa: CASSIALTGGNYGYTF
cdr3_nt: TGTGCCAGTAGTATAGCGCTGACAGGGGGCAACTATGGCTACACCTTC

v_call: TRBV12-5
cdr3_length: 17
clone_size: .
d_call: TRBD2
j_call: TRBJ2-3
cdr3_aa: CASGLVLSGGAGDTQYF
cdr3_nt: TGTGCTAGTGGTTTGGTACTGAGCGGGGGGGCCGGAGATACGCAGTATTTT

v_call: TRBV30
cdr3_length: 15
clone_size: .
d_call: .
j_call: TRBJ1-3
cdr3_aa: CAWSVRTASGNTIYF
cdr3_nt: TGTGCCTGGAGTGTACGGACAGCCTCTGGAAACACCATATATTTT

v_call: TRBV9
cdr3_length: 17
clone_size: .
d_call: .
j_call: TRBJ1-2
cdr3_aa: CASSVAHTGTTNYGYTF
cdr3_nt: TGTGCCAGCAGCGTCGCCCACACAGGGACTACTAACTATGGCTACACCTTC

v_call: TRBV19
cdr3_length: 14
clone_size: .
d_call: .
j_call: TRBJ2-3
cdr3_aa: CASNFQGGPDTQYF
cdr3_nt: TGTGCCAGTAATTTCCAAGGGGGACCAGATACGCAGTATTTT

v_call: TRBV10-3
cdr3_length: 14
clone_size: .
d_call: TRBD1
j_call: TRBJ1-4
cdr3_aa: CAIGPDRDNEKLFF
cdr3_nt: TGTGCCATCGGGCCGGACAGGGATAATGAAAAACTGTTTTTT

v_call: TRBV10-3
cdr3_length: 16
clone_size: .
d_call: .
j_call: TRBJ2-1
cdr3_aa: CAISESRGKGNLEQFF
cdr3_nt: TGTGCCATCAGTGAGTCGAGGGGGAAGGGAAACCTTGAGCAGTTCTTC

v_call: TRBV5-1
cdr3_length: 14
clone_size: .
d_call: .
j_call: TRBJ1-4
cdr3_aa: CASSLDTLYEKLFF
cdr3_nt: TGCGCCAGCAGTTTGGACACCCTCTATGAAAAACTGTTTTTT

v_call: TRBV5-6
cdr3_length: 12
clone_size: few
d_call: .
j_call: TRBJ1-4
cdr3_aa: CASSSLGEKLFF
cdr3_nt: TGTGCCAGCAGCTCGCTAGGCGAAAAACTGTTTTTT

v_call: TRBV7-2
cdr3_length: 15
clone_size: once
d_call: .
j_call: TRBJ1-5
cdr3_aa: CASSLIPDSSQPQHF
cdr3_nt: TGTGCCAGCAGCTTAATTCCGGACAGTTCGCAGCCCCAGCATTTT

v_call: TRBV5-5
cdr3_length: 14
clone_size: .
d_call: .
j_call: TRBJ1-5
cdr3_aa: CASSSQGPIQPQHF
cdr3_nt: TGTGCCAGCAGCTCCCAGGGGCCGATTCAGCCCCAGCATTTT

v_call: TRBV18
cdr3_length: 17
clone_size: .
d_call: .
j_call: TRBJ1-2
cdr3_aa: CASSSVVQGSIGYGYTF
cdr3_nt: TGTGCCAGCTCATCAGTGGTACAGGGAAGCATAGGATATGGCTACACCTTC

v_call: TRBV18
cdr3_length: 16
clone_size: .
d_call: TRBD1
j_call: TRBJ2-5
cdr3_aa: CASSPETGTVKETQYF
cdr3_nt: TGTGCCAGCTCACCCGAAACCGGGACAGTAAAGGAGACCCAGTACTTC

v_call: TRBV11-3
cdr3_length: 14
clone_size: .
d_call: TRBD1
j_call: TRBJ2-1
cdr3_aa: CASSLRTGGDEQFF
cdr3_nt: TGTGCCAGCAGCCTCCGGACAGGTGGGGATGAGCAGTTCTTC

v_call: TRBV11-2
cdr3_length: 15
clone_size: .
d_call: TRBD1
j_call: TRBJ2-1
cdr3_aa: CASSPLGTVGNEQFF
cdr3_nt: TGTGCCAGCAGCCCATTGGGGACAGTAGGCAATGAGCAGTTCTTC

v_call: TRBV15
cdr3_length: 13
clone_size: .
d_call: .
j_call: TRBJ1-6
cdr3_aa: CATSRGDSKTLHF
cdr3_nt: TGTGCCACCAGCAGAGGGGACTCCAAAACTCTCCACTTT

v_call: TRBV19
cdr3_length: 11
clone_size: once
d_call: .
j_call: TRBJ2-2
cdr3_aa: CASSIAGELFF
cdr3_nt: TGTGCCAGTAGTATAGCTGGGGAGCTGTTTTTT

v_call: TRBV6-5
cdr3_length: 15
clone_size: .
d_call: TRBD2
j_call: TRBJ2-2
cdr3_aa: CASTPGGGRTGELFF
cdr3_nt: TGTGCCAGCACCCCGGGGGGGGGTAGGACCGGGGAGCTGTTTTTT

v_call: TRBV24-1
cdr3_length: 16
clone_size: few
d_call: TRBD1
j_call: TRBJ2-2
cdr3_aa: CATSDFTGGNTGELFF
cdr3_nt: TGTGCCACCAGTGATTTTACAGGGGGCAACACCGGGGAGCTGTTTTTT

v_call: TRBV5-1
cdr3_length: 14
clone_size: .
d_call: TRBD1
j_call: TRBJ2-7
cdr3_aa: CASSSGTGTYEQYF
cdr3_nt: TGCGCCAGCAGCTCCGGGACAGGGACCTACGAGCAGTACTTC

v_call: TRBV27
cdr3_length: 15
clone_size: once
d_call: TRBD1
j_call: TRBJ1-4
cdr3_aa: CASSPWTGGKEKLFF
cdr3_nt: TGTGCCAGCAGTCCGTGGACAGGGGGAAAAGAAAAACTGTTTTTT

v_call: TRBV25-1
cdr3_length: 14
clone_size: once
d_call: TRBD1
j_call: TRBJ1-4
cdr3_aa: CASSGDRGYEKLFF
cdr3_nt: TGTGCCAGCAGTGGCGACAGGGGTTATGAAAAACTGTTTTTT

v_call: TRBV5-1
cdr3_length: 22
clone_size: once
d_call: TRBD1
j_call: TRBJ2-2
cdr3_aa: CASSISSIPGTGLIANTGELFF
cdr3_nt: TGCGCCAGCAGCATCTCATCTATTCCCGGGACAGGACTGATCGCGAACACCGGGGAGCTGTTTTTT

v_call: TRBV3-1/TRBV3-2
cdr3_length: 16
clone_size: .
d_call: TRBD1
j_call: TRBJ1-3
cdr3_aa: CASSQDGRGLGNTIYF
cdr3_nt: TGTGCCAGCAGCCAAGATGGCAGGGGGCTAGGAAACACCATATATTTT

v_call: TRBV2
cdr3_length: 15
clone_size: .
d_call: .
j_call: TRBJ1-5
cdr3_aa: CASSEPTGPNQPQHF
cdr3_nt: TGTGCCAGCAGTGAACCGACAGGCCCCAATCAGCCCCAGCATTTT